Below, 29 T cell receptor beta chains from the same sample are listed, as sequenced in a study of blood T cell repertoires in COVID-19. TCRdb's copy holds only in-frame clones and misses some; the assay was immunoSEQ multiplex PCR. The data show 80,000 to 90,000 clones, with over 80% seen just once and about 2% held by the top ten. Input material: peripheral blood. All receptors derive from a woman between 65 and 79 years old with acute or convalescent COVID-19.

The chain links TRBV7-3 to TRBJ2-5; perhaps TRBD1 as D (6 bases). V lost 2 bases and J lost 5, with 12 bases in between. Germline CDR1 SGHTA, CDR2 FQGTGA. CDR3 length equals 14 residues. CDR3 nucleotide sequence: TGTGCCAGCAGCTTATCCACAGGGATGGAGACCCAGTACTTC. It translates to CASSLSTGMETQYF. Full variable domain (outside the CDR3, taken from reference TRBV7-3 and TRBJ2-5): GAGVSQTPSNKVTEKGKYVELRCDPISGHTALYWYRQSLGQGPEFLIYFQGTGAADDSGLPNDRFFAVRPEGSVSTLKIQRTERGDSAVYLCASSLSTGMETQYFGPGTRLLVL.

This clone appeared a single time. The rearrangement joins TRBV30 to TRBJ1-3; 7 bases are shared with TRBD1. The ends lost 2 bases at V and 4 bases at J; junction bases unmatched: 5. The germline gives CDR1 GTSNPN, CDR2 SVGIG (reference sequence). CDR3 length: 14 amino acids. The CDR3 sequence is CAWSTLGQGNTIYF. CDR3 sequence (DNA): TGTGCCTGGAGTACCTTGGGACAGGGAAACACCATATATTTT.

This chain links TRBV18 with TRBJ2-3, with no clear D. The CDR3 spans 11 residues. With 3 bases removed from V and 6 bases from J, the gap between germline ends came to 4 bases. Germline CDR1 is KGHSH and CDR2 is LQKENI. The CDR3 is CASSPADTQYF. In DNA, the CDR3 is TGTGCCAGCTCACCGGCCGATACGCAGTATTTT.

The gene calls are TRBV4-1 and TRBJ1-2, with 10 bases matching TRBD1. CDR1 and CDR2 (germline): MGHRA, YSYEKL. This CDR3 contains 17 residues. J lost 8 bases, V lost 0 bases, and 12 bases had no gene match. The CDR3 DNA is TGCGCCAGCAGCCAAGATCAGACAGGGGGCAATTGGAGGGGCTACACCTTC. It codes for CASSQDQTGGNWRGYTF.

The V gene is TRBV12-3 or TRBV12-4, the J gene TRBJ1-2, with D tentatively TRBD1 (5 bases). Trimming cost V 6 bases and J 3 bases, with 11 bases left between them. The CDR3 totals 13 residues. CDR3 sequence (DNA): TGTGCCAGCAGCCCGACAGTGGACTATGGCTACACCTTC. Translating it yields CASSPTVDYGYTF.

This clone was seen more than once but under ten times. The chain uses TRBV20-1 and TRBJ1-1, with D possibly being TRBD1 (5 bases). CDR3 length equals 12 residues. The germline V gene encodes CDR1 DFQATT and CDR2 SNEGSKA (reference sequence). V lost 3 bases and J lost 7, with 12 bases in between. CDR3 bases: TGCAGTGCTAGTACAGGCTGGTTTGAAGCTTTCTTT. Translating it yields CSASTGWFEAFF.

The V call is TRBV7-9, the J call TRBJ1-1, with TRBD1 identical over 9 bases. J was trimmed by 4 bases and V by 5 bases; bases with no gene match: 2. In germline, CDR1 is SEHNR, CDR2 FQNEAQ (reference sequence). CDR3 size: 13 residues. CDR3 protein: CASSEDRGTEAFF. In DNA form, the CDR3 reads TGTGCCAGCAGCGAGGACAGGGGCACTGAAGCTTTCTTT.

In DNA, the CDR3 is TGTGCCAGCTCACCACAACAGGGAGCTGAGCAGTTCTTC. This gives the protein CASSPQQGAEQFF. The chain uses TRBV18 and TRBJ2-1; TRBD1 is a possible D gene (6 bases). V was clipped by 1 base and J by 9 bases, with 10 bases between them. There are 13 residues in the CDR3. Germline V gene sequence: CDR1 KGHSH, CDR2 LQKENI.

The chain carries TRBV11-2 and TRBJ2-5, with D perhaps TRBD2 (6 bases). The CDR3 runs to 14 residues. V was clipped by 1 base and J by 9 bases, with 15 bases between them. The germline V gene encodes CDR1 SGHAT and CDR2 FQNNGV. The CDR3 nucleotides are TGTGCCAGCAGCTTAGGGCGGGGCCCCTTAGCCCAGTACTTC. It translates to CASSLGRGPLAQYF.

The chain joins TRBV5-4 to TRBJ1-1; D is possibly TRBD1 (5 bases). V was shortened by 0 bases and J by 1 base, with 10 bases between the two germline ends. Germline CDR1 is SGHNT and CDR2 is YYREEE (reference sequence). The CDR3 totals 15 residues. This CDR3 is CASSLVGARNTEAFF. The CDR3 DNA reads as TGTGCCAGCAGCTTGGTAGGGGCGAGGAACACTGAAGCTTTCTTT.

This sequence joins TRBV7-9 and TRBJ1-2; D not certain. Trimming cost V 5 bases and J 4 bases, with 8 bases left between them. The CDR3 runs 12 residues. Per the germline V gene, CDR1 is SEHNR and CDR2 is FQNEAQ (reference sequence). CDR3 amino acids: CASSLDIYGYTF. CDR3 bases: TGTGCCAGCAGCCTAGATATCTATGGCTACACCTTC.

The rearrangement joins TRBV6-1 to TRBJ2-7; 7 bases fit TRBD1. The germline gives CDR1 MNHNS, CDR2 SASEGT. V shed 1 base and J 2 bases; nucleotides not matched to a gene: 5. CDR3 length: 15 residues. CDR3 residues: CASSEGTGVPYEQYF. CDR3 coding DNA: TGTGCCAGCAGTGAAGGGACAGGTGTTCCCTACGAGCAGTACTTC.

This chain uses TRBV7-3 with TRBJ2-1; TRBD1 agrees at 8 bases. The germline V gene has CDR1 SGHTA and CDR2 FQGTGA. V shed 2 bases, J shed 5 bases, and the junction held 2 bases outside the gene matches. The CDR3 is made up of 14 amino acids. As DNA, the CDR3 is TGTGCCAGCAGCTTAGGACAGGGAAACAATGAGCAGTTCTTC. Translating it yields CASSLGQGNNEQFF.

The V and J genes are TRBV13 and TRBJ1-2; D ambiguous. Germline lookup yields CDR1 PRHDT and CDR2 FYEKMQ (reference sequence). Trimming took off 5 bases at V and 4 bases at J, with 14 bases between the two ends. This CDR3 comprises 14 residues. The CDR3 sequence: CASSPRERSYGYTF. CDR3 nucleotides: TGTGCCAGCAGCCCCCGGGAACGGTCCTATGGCTACACCTTC.

The genes are TRBV9 and TRBJ1-3, with TRBD1 as a possible D gene (6 bases). V dropped 0 bases and J dropped 0 bases, with 16 bases sitting between them. The CDR3 totals 18 residues. The germline V gene has CDR1 SGDLS and CDR2 YYNGEE. CDR3: CASSVALGGLGSGNTIYF. In DNA, the CDR3 is TGTGCCAGCAGCGTAGCTTTGGGGGGGCTCGGCTCTGGAAACACCATATATTTT.

The rearrangement joins TRBV29-1 to TRBJ1-1; D call uncertain. Germline V gene data show CDR1 as SQVTM and CDR2 as ANQGSEA. This CDR3 has 13 amino acids. Between the trimmed V and J ends, which lost 4 bases and 0 bases, there was a span of 9 bases. CDR3 bases: TGCAGCGTTGTGGTTGGAGTGAACACTGAAGCTTTCTTT. Its protein is CSVVVGVNTEAFF.

The chain links TRBV15 to TRBJ2-1; 9 bases map to TRBD1. The CDR3 contains 16 residues. Germline V lookup: CDR1 LNHNV, CDR2 YYDKDF (reference sequence). V dropped 0 bases and J dropped 5; count of bases not matched to a gene: 5. The CDR3 DNA follows: TGTGCCACCAGCAGAGATTGGGACAGGGAAAACAATGAGCAGTTCTTC. Translated, it gives CATSRDWDRENNEQFF.

The V and J genes are TRBV5-1 and TRBJ2-4; 13 bases fit TRBD2. This CDR3 is built from 16 residues. Trimming took 3 bases from V and 7 from J; bases not matched to a gene: 7. CDR1 and CDR2 (germline): SGHRS, YFSETQ. The CDR3 nucleotides read TGCGCCAGCAGCTCCCGGACTAGCGGGGGACAGAACATTCAGTACTTC. This sequence encodes CASSSRTSGGQNIQYF. The variable domain in full, completed from reference TRBV5-1 and TRBJ2-4, reads KAGVTQTPRYLIKTRGQQVTLSCSPISGHRSVSWYQQTPGQGLQFLFEYFSETQRNKGNFPGRFSGRQFSNSRSEMNVSTLELGDSALYLCASSSRTSGGQNIQYFGAGTRLSVL.

The chain recombines TRBV6-6 with TRBJ2-5; 13 bases line up with TRBD2. CDR3 size: 14 residues. With V trimmed by 6 bases and J by 4 bases, 2 bases remained unmatched. Germline assignment: CDR1 MNHNY and CDR2 SVGAGI (reference sequence). The CDR3 DNA reads as TGTGCCAGCAGAAGACTAGCGGGGGGAGAGACCCAGTACTTC. Protein: CASRRLAGGETQYF.

The genes are TRBV27 and TRBJ1-1; D gene ambiguous. The CDR3 is made up of 13 amino acids. The V gene's germline CDR1 is MNHEY and CDR2 SMNVEV (reference sequence). V dropped 3 bases and J dropped 4 bases, with 9 bases sitting between them. The CDR3 sequence: CASSLPGGTEAFF. For the CDR3, the DNA is TGTGCCAGCAGTTTGCCGGGTGGCACTGAAGCTTTCTTT.

CDR3 in DNA: TGTGCCAGCAGGACGGGACTAGGGGGAAACATTCAGTACTTC. It codes for CASRTGLGGNIQYF. The J gene is TRBJ2-4, the V gene TRBV6-5; TRBD2 aligns across 8 bases. The germline V gene encodes CDR1 MNHEY and CDR2 SVGAGI. With 6 bases clipped from V and 6 bases from J, the junction kept 7 bases outside the gene matches. CDR3 length: 14 residues.

This clone occurred once. In DNA, the CDR3 is TGTGCCAGCAGCTTAAGTAGGGGGGGTATCACAGATACGCAGTATTTT. Amino acids: CASSLSRGGITDTQYF. J is TRBJ2-3 and V is TRBV7-3; D possibly corresponds to TRBD2 (7 bases). Germline V gene data show CDR1 as SGHTA and CDR2 as FQGTGA. The CDR3 has 16 residues. The ends were cut back, 1 base at V and 2 bases at J, with 13 bases in the middle.

The genes are TRBV24-1 and TRBJ2-5, with D possibly TRBD2 on 5 matching bases. The CDR3 has 14 residues. CDR1 KGHDR and CDR2 SFDVKD come from the germline V gene. Trimming stripped 5 bases from V and 2 bases from J, with 11 bases between. The CDR3 region is CATSAGTGQETQYF. CDR3 nucleotides: TGTGCCACCAGTGCCGGAACGGGGCAAGAGACCCAGTACTTC.

The chain combines TRBV11-2 with TRBJ1-2; D is undetermined. Germline V CDR1 and CDR2: SGHAT, FQNNGV. V was trimmed by 2 bases and J by 6 bases, leaving 19 bases between them. The CDR3 is made up of 16 amino acids. CDR3 DNA sequence: TGTGCCAGCAGCTTAAGAGGGCAGGATAGTGGTGATGGCTACACCTTC. Protein sequence: CASSLRGQDSGDGYTF.

This clone was counted only a few times. CDR3: CASSARTGNGYTF. For the CDR3, the DNA is TGTGCCAGCAGTGCAAGGACTGGAAATGGCTACACCTTC. V and J are TRBV12-3 or TRBV12-4 and TRBJ1-2; D gene unclear. CDR3 length: 13 residues. Trimming took off 5 bases at V and 6 bases at J, with 13 bases between the two ends.

The chain uses TRBV5-6 and TRBJ2-5; possible D gene TRBD2, 5 bases. Trimming took off 2 bases at V and 4 bases at J, with 15 bases between the two ends. The CDR3 contains 15 residues. CDR1 and CDR2 from the germline V gene are SGHDT and YYEEEE. CDR3: CASSFSFRAGETQYF. Written as DNA, the CDR3 is TGTGCCAGCAGCTTTTCGTTCCGGGCGGGAGAGACCCAGTACTTC.

This clone has just a few counts. V is TRBV28 and J is TRBJ1-2; D call uncertain. The CDR3 consists of 12 residues. CDR1 is MDHEN and CDR2 is SYDVKM in the germline V gene. The V end was cut by 3 bases, the J end by 5 bases, with 7 bases between. As DNA, the CDR3 is TGTGCCAGCAGTTTCTACGAATATGGCTACACCTTC. This codes for CASSFYEYGYTF.

V and J are TRBV5-1 and TRBJ2-3; D uncertain. V lost 4 bases, J lost 2 bases, and 11 bases lay in between. Germline CDR1 and CDR2: SGHRS and YFSETQ. The CDR3 spans 14 residues. CDR3 residues: CASSPAGLTDTQYF. In DNA, the CDR3 is TGCGCCAGCAGCCCTGCAGGCCTCACAGATACGCAGTATTTT.

The rearrangement uses TRBV5-1 and TRBJ1-1; maybe TRBD1 (6 bases). V gave up 4 bases and J gave up 3 bases, with 13 bases separating them. Germline V gene sequence: CDR1 SGHRS, CDR2 YFSETQ. The length of the CDR3 is 14 residues. CDR3 protein: CASSDPAGDTEAFF. DNA of the CDR3: TGCGCCAGCAGCGACCCCGCAGGGGACACTGAAGCTTTCTTT.